One and the same sample provided the 19 T cell receptor beta chains below, sequenced in a study of T cells in Graves' hyperthyroidism and ophthalmopathy (dated by TCRdb to between 2018 and 2020). The library was produced with multiplex PCR. Sequencing was performed on an Illumina HiSeq 2000. The TCR beta CDR3 regions were amplified from RNA transcripts. The first round of RT-PCR for the TCR CDR3 was performed with the HTBI primer set and the Qiagen OneStep RT-PCR kit. TCRdb reprocessed the public reads (quality trimming at Q25 with fastp, clone calling with MiXCR) and kept in-frame beta chains. Each entry is one CDR3 protein sequence, shown with its most common DNA and genes. The sample has some 340,000 distinct CDR3 sequences on record, around 15% of them singletons. Clones ranked in the top ten supply 34% of the sample. Sample: blood. These receptors originate from a woman aged 40 to 50 with Graves' ophthalmopathy.

Ten or more counts support this clonotype. For the CDR3, the DNA is TGTGCCAGTAGTATAGCACAGGGAGCCTCCTACGAGCAGTACTTC. Its protein is CASSIAQGASYEQYF. The chain links TRBV19 to TRBJ2-7, with D perhaps matching TRBD1 (6 bases). V lost 1 base and J 0 bases, leaving 10 bases between the germline ends. Per the germline V gene, CDR1 is LNHDA and CDR2 is SQIVND (reference sequence). The CDR3 has 15 amino acids.

The rearrangement uses TRBV20-1 and TRBJ2-1; a possible D gene is TRBD1 (6 bases). The CDR3 extends over 14 amino acids. Germline CDR1 DFQATT, CDR2 SNEGSKA (reference sequence). Trimming removed 6 bases from V and 8 bases from J, with 20 bases in between. For the CDR3, the DNA is TGCAGTGCCCCCGGCGGAGGCAGGGGCGATGAGCAGTTCTTC. This gives the protein CSAPGGGRGDEQFF.

Ten or more counts support this clonotype. This chain joins TRBV7-8 and TRBJ2-2; TRBD2 is a possible D gene (6 bases). This CDR3 has 14 amino acids. V lost 2 bases and J lost 6, with 10 bases in between. CDR1 and CDR2 (germline): SGHVS, FQNEAQ. In DNA form, the CDR3 reads TGTGCCAGCAGCTTAACGTCGGGGGCCGGGGAGCTGTTTTTT. Translation gives CASSLTSGAGELFF.

The chain employs TRBV6-5 and TRBJ1-3; D ambiguous. Germline CDR1 reads MNHEY; CDR2 reads SVGAGI. Trimming took off 0 bases at V and 8 bases at J, with 8 bases between the two ends. This CDR3 contains 13 residues. The CDR3 DNA sequence: TGTGCCAGCAGTTACTCGGGTAGCGACACCATATATTTT. It specifies CASSYSGSDTIYF.

This chain joins TRBV7-6 and TRBJ1-6; D is perhaps TRBD1 (6 bases). Germline CDR1 is SGHVS and CDR2 is FNYEAQ. There are 15 residues in the CDR3. V lost 2 bases and J 5 bases, leaving 10 bases between the germline ends. This chain's CDR3 is CASSLSDSHNSPLHF. In DNA form, the CDR3 reads TGTGCCAGCAGCTTATCGGACAGCCATAATTCACCCCTCCACTTT.

This clonotype was seen repeatedly, ten times or more. V and J are TRBV3-1 and TRBJ1-1; a possible D gene is TRBD1 (5 bases). V was shortened by 2 bases and J by 9 bases, with 13 bases between the two germline ends. Germline values: CDR1 LGHDT, CDR2 YNNKEL (reference sequence). The CDR3 consists of 13 residues. The CDR3 nucleotides are TGTGCCAGCAGCCAACAGGGAGATGGGAAAGCTTTCTTT. Protein sequence: CASSQQGDGKAFF.

This clonotype has a count of ten or more. The chain uses TRBV6-2 or TRBV6-3 and TRBJ2-1; the D gene is possibly TRBD1 (6 bases). The CDR3 has 15 residues. Germline values: CDR1 MNHEY, CDR2 SVGEGT. Trimming pared 6 bases from V and 1 base from J, leaving 13 bases between. The CDR3 bases are TGTGCCAGCAGGCATACAGGGTTTTCCTACAATGAGCAGTTCTTC. It yields the protein CASRHTGFSYNEQFF.

The chain combines TRBV29-1 with TRBJ1-2; weak D call: TRBD1 (5 bases). V was trimmed by 2 bases and J by 2 bases, leaving 15 bases between them. The CDR3 sequence is 15 residues long. Looked up from germline, CDR1 is SQVTM and CDR2 is ANQGSEA. CDR3 region: CSVESRGFQNYGYTF. DNA of the CDR3: TGCAGCGTTGAATCGCGGGGCTTCCAGAACTATGGCTACACCTTC.

This clonotype has ten or more counts. This chain uses TRBV18 with TRBJ2-1; D perhaps matches TRBD2 (5 bases). Per the germline V gene, CDR1 is KGHSH and CDR2 is LQKENI. V lost 3 bases and J 9 bases, leaving 12 bases between the germline ends. This CDR3 spans 13 amino acids. Here the CDR3 DNA reads TGTGCCAGCTCACCTCGGGGAGATGGTGAGCAGTTCTTC. Translation: CASSPRGDGEQFF.

The CDR3 coding sequence is TGTGCCAGCAGTGACTCCGACCTAGATACGCAGTATTTT. Translating gives CASSDSDLDTQYF. The chain joins TRBV6-4 to TRBJ2-3; D is ambiguous. The CDR3 length is 13 residues. The V end was cut by 0 bases, the J end by 5 bases, with 6 bases between. The V gene's germline CDR1 is MRHNA and CDR2 SNTAGT.

This clonotype was picked up one time. This clone may be a read error of a much larger clone one base away. This rearrangement joins TRBV15 to TRBJ1-6, with a weak D call TRBD1 (6 bases). The germline gives CDR1 LNHNV, CDR2 YYDKDF (reference sequence). The CDR3 runs 16 residues. CDR3 nucleotide sequence: TGTGCCACCAGCAGAGGTTTGGGGGCGAATAATCCACCCCTCCACTTT. It encodes CATSRGLGANNPPLHF.

CDR3 sequence reads: CASSWNRGTLSYEQYF. The CDR3 DNA reads TGTGCCAGCAGCTGGAACAGGGGCACCCTCTCCTACGAGCAGTACTTC. The chain has TRBV7-9 and TRBJ2-7, with TRBD1 matching 7 bases. CDR3 size: 16 residues. Losses at the gene ends were 4 bases for V and 0 bases for J; bases not matched to a gene: 9. The germline V gene encodes CDR1 SEHNR and CDR2 FQNEAQ (reference sequence).

The chain has TRBV5-5 and TRBJ2-7; D perhaps matches TRBD1 (6 bases). This CDR3 spans 14 amino acids. V gave up 0 bases and J gave up 7 bases, with 14 bases separating them. Germline loops: CDR1 SGHKS, CDR2 YYEKEE (reference sequence). This CDR3 reads CASSLDSVRGEQYF. The CDR3 region has the DNA TGTGCCAGCAGCTTGGATTCCGTTAGGGGGGAGCAGTACTTC.

This clonotype has ten or more counts. The V call is TRBV10-3, the J call TRBJ1-5; 11 positions agree with TRBD1. Looked up from germline, CDR1 is ENHRY and CDR2 is SYGVKD. The V segment lost 10 bases and the J segment 5 bases; nucleotides outside the gene matches: 7. CDR3 length: 14 residues. This chain's CDR3 is CATQGDRGDQPQHF. DNA for the CDR3: TGTGCCACACAGGGGGACAGGGGGGATCAGCCCCAGCATTTT.

In its sample, this clonotype was seen a few times. The genes are TRBV6-1 and TRBJ1-5; D call uncertain. V lost 8 bases and J 0 bases, leaving 8 bases between the germline ends. The CDR3 loop spans 13 amino acids. Germline V lookup: CDR1 MNHNS, CDR2 SASEGT. The CDR3 DNA reads TGTGCCAGCGAGCCTGTTAGCAATCAGCCCCAGCATTTT. Protein: CASEPVSNQPQHF.

This rearrangement joins TRBV4-2 to TRBJ1-6; no clear D. This CDR3 is 15 amino acids long. Germline values: CDR1 LGHNA, CDR2 YNFKEQ. Between the trimmed V and J ends, which lost 0 bases and 14 bases, there was a span of 17 bases. The CDR3 DNA sequence: TGTGCCAGCAGCCAAGAGGAGGCCAACCGCAATTCCCTCCACTTT. Encoded protein: CASSQEEANRNSLHF.

This clonotype has ten or more counts. V is TRBV29-1 and J is TRBJ2-5; 9 nucleotides match TRBD1. With V trimmed by 4 bases and J by 5 bases, 11 bases remained unmatched. The CDR3 consists of 15 residues. CDR1 is SQVTM and CDR2 is ANQGSEA in the germline V gene. CDR3 DNA: TGCAGCGTTGTGGGGGGTACAGGGGGCACGGAGACCCAGTACTTC. It encodes CSVVGGTGGTETQYF.

The chain carries TRBV30 and TRBJ2-1; TRBD1 might be the D (6 bases). Germline V CDR1 and CDR2: GTSNPN, SVGIG (reference sequence). The CDR3 spans 13 residues. V was pared by 5 bases and J by 4 bases, with 12 bases between. In nucleotides, the CDR3 is TGTGCCTGGGATTCGACAGGATACAATGAGCAGTTCTTC. Translated, it gives CAWDSTGYNEQFF.

This chain uses TRBV10-3 with TRBJ1-5; D remains unclear. The CDR3 is 13 residues long. V shed 8 bases and J shed 4 bases, with 12 bases lying between them. Per the germline V gene, CDR1 is ENHRY and CDR2 is SYGVKD. DNA for the CDR3: TGTGCCATCGGGTCCGGCAGAAATCAGCCCCAGCATTTT. Translating it yields CAIGSGRNQPQHF.